Given below is one T cell receptor beta chain in context. Its specific antigen is unknown. No quality values exist for individual bases; no much larger clone is one base distant. V is shortened by 1 base, J by 1 base, and the region joining them spans 9 bases. CDR3 length: 14 amino acids, cysteine to phenylalanine. Solely the CDR3 DNA is kept, with 42 bases framed from the first base. From a lookup of the germline V gene, CDR1 and CDR2 are SQVTM and ANQGSEA. Preparation of the library involved 5' RACE. The data were produced on a NextSeq 500. To correct for sequencing error and PCR bias, the TCR library protocol tagged individual cDNA molecules with unique molecular identifiers. Both TCR alpha and beta chains were sequenced, and tight co-correlation was observed between alpha and beta sequence abundances in each sample. On the authors' methods: Decombinator V4 was used to annotate the V gene, J gene and CDR3 of the TCR sequences. Expanded TCRs were defined as changing significantly between any two time points under a Poisson model with p below 0.0001. TCR abundances were normalised to the total number of TCRs sequenced per sample and expressed as counts per million. MAIT TCRs were defined by TRAV1-2 paired with TRAJ12, TRAJ20 or TRAJ33, and iNKT TCRs by TRAV10 paired with TRAJ18. VDJdb, accessed 1 November 2021, was searched for CMV, EBV and SARS-CoV-2 annotated TCRs, with TCRs annotated for multiple antigens excluded. TCRdb cleaned the public reads at Q25 with fastp, built clones with MiXCR and kept in-frame beta chains. Duplicate CDR3 protein sequences are folded into a single record with the most common DNA and genes. TCRdb, not the authors, supplied the V and J calls. Recorded for this sample are approximately 79,000 distinct CDR3 sequences; around 13% of them occurred a single time. The ten largest clones add up to approximately 1.1% of the sample.

The data originate from a study of early T cells in non-severe SARS-CoV-2 infection (dated by TCRdb to about 2021). Regarding the complete study: Bulk RNA from unsorted whole blood was used for TCR sequencing, so alpha and beta chains could not be paired. Broader findings and caveats from the paper: VDJdb matching was skewed toward anti-spike CD8 responses and likely underestimated virus-specific expansions by missing private and CD4 specificities.

The study was a case-control design nested within a healthcare worker cohort in London, UK, with weekly nasopharyngeal swab PCR tests and blood sampling. Healthcare workers were enrolled in the week of the UK lockdown, from 23 to 31 March 2020, and were followed every week for up to roughly 16 weeks. The chain links TRBV29-1 with TRBJ2-3; TRBD1 could be the D gene, as 6 bases match. The receptor was derived from an adult who was a healthcare worker with PCR-confirmed SARS-CoV-2 infection or an uninfected control (not recorded which). The sequenced sample was whole blood. The DNA is as follows: TGCAGCGTTGAAGGGACAGCGCGCACAGATACGCAGTATTTT. Its product reads: CSVEGTARTDTQYF.